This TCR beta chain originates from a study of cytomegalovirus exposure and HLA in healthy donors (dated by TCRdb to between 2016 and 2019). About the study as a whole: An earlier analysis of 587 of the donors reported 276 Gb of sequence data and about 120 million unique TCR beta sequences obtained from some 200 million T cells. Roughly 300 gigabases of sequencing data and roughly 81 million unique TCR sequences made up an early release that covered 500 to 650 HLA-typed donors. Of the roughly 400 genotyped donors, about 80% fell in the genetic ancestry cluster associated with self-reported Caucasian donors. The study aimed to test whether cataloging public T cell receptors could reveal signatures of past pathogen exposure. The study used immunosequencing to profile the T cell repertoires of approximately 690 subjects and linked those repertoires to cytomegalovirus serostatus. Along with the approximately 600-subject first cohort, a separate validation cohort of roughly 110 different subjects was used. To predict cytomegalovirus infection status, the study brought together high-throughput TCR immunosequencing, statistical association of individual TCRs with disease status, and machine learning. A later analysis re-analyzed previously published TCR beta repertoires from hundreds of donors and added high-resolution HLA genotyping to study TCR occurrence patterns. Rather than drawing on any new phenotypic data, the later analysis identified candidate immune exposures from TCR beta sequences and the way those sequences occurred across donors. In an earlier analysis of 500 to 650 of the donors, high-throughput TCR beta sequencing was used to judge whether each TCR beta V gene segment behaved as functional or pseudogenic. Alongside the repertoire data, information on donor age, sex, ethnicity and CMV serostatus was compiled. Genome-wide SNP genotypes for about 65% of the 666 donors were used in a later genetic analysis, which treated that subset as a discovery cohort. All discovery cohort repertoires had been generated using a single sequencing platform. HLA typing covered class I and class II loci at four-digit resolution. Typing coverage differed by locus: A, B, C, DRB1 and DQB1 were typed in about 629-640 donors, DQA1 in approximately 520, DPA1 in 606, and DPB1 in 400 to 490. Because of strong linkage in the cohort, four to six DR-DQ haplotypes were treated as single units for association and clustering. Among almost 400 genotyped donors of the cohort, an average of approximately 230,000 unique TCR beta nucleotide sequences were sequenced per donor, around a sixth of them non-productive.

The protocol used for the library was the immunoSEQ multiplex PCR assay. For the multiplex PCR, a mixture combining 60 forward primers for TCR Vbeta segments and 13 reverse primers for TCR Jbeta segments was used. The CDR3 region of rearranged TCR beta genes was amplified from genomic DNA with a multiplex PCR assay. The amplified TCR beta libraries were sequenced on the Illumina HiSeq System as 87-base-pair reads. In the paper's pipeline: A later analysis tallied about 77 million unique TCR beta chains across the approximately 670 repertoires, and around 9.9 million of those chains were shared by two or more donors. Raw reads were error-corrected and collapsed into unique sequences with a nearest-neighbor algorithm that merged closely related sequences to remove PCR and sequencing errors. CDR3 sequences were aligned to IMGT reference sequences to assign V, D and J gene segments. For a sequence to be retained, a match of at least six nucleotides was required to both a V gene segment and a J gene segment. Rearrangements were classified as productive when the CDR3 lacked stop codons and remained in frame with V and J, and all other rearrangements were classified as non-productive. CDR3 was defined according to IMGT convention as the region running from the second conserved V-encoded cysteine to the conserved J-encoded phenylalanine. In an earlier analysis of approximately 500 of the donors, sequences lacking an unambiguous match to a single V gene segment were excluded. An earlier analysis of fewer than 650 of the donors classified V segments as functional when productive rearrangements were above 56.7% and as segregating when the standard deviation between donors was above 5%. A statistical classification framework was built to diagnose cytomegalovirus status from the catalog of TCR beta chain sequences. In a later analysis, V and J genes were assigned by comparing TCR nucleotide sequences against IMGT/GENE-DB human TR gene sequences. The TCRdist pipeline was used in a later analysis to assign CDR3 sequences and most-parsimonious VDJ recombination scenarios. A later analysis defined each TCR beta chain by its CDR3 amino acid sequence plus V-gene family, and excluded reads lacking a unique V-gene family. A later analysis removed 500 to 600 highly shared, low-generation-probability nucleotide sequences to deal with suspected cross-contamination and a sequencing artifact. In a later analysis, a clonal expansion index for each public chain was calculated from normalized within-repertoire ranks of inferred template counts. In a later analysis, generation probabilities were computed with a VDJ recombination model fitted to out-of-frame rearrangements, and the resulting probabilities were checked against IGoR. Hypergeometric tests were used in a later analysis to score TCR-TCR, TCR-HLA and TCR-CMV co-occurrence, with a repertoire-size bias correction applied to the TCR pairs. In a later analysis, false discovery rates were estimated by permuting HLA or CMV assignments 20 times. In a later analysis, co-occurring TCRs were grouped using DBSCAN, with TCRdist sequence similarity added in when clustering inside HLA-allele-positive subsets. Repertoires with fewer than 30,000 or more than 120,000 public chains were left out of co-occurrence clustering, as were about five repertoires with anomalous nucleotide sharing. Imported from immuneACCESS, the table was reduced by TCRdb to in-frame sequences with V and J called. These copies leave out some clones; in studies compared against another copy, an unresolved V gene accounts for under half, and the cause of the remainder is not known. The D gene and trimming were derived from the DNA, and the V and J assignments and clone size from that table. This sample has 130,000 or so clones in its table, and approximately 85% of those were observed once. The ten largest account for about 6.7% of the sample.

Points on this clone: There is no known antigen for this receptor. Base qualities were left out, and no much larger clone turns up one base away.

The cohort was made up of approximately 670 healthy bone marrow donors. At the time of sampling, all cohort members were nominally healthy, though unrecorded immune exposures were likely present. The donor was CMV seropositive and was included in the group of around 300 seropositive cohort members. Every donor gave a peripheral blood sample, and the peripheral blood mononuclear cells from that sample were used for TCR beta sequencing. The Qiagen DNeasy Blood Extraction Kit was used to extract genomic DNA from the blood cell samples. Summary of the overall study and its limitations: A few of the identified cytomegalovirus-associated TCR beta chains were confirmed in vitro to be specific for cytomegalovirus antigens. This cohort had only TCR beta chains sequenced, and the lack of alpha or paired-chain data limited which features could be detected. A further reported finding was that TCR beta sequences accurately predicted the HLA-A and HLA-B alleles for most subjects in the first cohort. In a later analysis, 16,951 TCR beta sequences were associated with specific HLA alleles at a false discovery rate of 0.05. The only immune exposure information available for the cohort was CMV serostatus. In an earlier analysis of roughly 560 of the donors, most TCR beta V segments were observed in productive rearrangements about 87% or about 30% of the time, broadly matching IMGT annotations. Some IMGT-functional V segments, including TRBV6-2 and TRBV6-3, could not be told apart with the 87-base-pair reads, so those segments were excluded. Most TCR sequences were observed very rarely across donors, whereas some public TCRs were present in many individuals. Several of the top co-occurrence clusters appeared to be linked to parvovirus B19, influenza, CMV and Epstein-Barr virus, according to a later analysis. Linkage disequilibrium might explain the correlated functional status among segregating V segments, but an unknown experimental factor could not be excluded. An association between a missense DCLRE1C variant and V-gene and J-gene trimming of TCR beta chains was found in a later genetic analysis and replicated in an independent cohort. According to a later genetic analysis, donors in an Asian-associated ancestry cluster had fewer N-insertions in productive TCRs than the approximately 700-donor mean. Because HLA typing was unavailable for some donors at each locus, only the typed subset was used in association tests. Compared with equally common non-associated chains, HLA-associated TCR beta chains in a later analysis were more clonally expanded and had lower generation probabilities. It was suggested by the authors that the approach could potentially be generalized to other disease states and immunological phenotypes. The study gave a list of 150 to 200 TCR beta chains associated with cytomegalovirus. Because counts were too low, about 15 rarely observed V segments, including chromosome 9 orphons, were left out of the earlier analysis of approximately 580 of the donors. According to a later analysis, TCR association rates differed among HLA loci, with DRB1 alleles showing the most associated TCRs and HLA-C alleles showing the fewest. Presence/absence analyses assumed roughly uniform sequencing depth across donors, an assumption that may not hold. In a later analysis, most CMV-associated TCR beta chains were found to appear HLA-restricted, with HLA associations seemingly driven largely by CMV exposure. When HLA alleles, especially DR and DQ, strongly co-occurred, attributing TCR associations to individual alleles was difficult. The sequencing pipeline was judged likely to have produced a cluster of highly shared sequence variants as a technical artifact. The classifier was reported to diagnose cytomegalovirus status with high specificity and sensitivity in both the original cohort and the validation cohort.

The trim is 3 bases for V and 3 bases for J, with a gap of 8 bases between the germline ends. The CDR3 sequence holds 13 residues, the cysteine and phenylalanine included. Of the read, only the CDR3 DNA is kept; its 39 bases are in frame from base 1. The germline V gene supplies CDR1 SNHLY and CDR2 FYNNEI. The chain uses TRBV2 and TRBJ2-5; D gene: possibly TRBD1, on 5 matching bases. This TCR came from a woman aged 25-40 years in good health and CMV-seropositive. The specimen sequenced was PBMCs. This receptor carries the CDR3 CASSDRTKETQYF. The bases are TGTGCCAGCAGTGACAGGACAAAAGAGACCCAGTACTTC.